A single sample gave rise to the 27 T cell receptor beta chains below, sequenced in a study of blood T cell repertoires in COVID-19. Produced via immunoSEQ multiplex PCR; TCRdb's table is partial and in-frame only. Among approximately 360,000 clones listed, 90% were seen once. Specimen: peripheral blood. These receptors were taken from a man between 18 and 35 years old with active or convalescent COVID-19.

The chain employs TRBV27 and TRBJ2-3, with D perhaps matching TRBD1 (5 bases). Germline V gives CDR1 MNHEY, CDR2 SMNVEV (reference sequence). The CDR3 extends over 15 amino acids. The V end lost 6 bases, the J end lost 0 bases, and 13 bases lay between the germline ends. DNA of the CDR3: TGTGCCAGCAGCCCCACAGGATTTAGCACAGATACGCAGTATTTT. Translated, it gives CASSPTGFSTDTQYF.

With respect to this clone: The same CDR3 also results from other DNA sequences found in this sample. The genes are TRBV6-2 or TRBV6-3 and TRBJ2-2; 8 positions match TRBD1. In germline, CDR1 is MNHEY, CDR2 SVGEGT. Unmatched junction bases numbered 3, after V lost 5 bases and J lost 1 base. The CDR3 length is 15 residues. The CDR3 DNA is TGTGCCAGCAGTCCAGGGGGCCTGAACACCGGGGAGCTGTTTTTT. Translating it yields CASSPGGLNTGELFF.

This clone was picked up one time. The CDR3 DNA reads TGTGCCAGCAGCCGGGACAGACAATACAAGAAGCATTTT. It specifies CASSRDRQYKKHF. The V call is TRBV7-3, the J call TRBJ1-5; 7 positions match TRBD1. The CDR3 consists of 13 residues. J lost 14 bases, V lost 5 bases, and 12 bases had no gene match. Germline CDR1 reads SGHTA; CDR2 reads FQGTGA.

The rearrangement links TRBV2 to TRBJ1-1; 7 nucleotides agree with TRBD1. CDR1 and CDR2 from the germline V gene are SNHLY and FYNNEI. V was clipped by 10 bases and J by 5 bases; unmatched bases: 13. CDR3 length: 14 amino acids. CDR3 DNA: TGTGCCATTACGGACGGAGGGGGCTTTACTGAAGCTTTCTTT. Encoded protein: CAITDGGGFTEAFF.

DNA for the CDR3: TGTGCCAGCAGCTTAACGTCCCGTTACGAGCAGTACTTC. Protein product: CASSLTSRYEQYF. This chain uses TRBV7-3 with TRBJ2-7, with unresolved D. Germline V CDR1 and CDR2: SGHTA, FQGTGA. The CDR3 sequence is 13 residues long. The ends were cut back, 0 bases at V and 4 bases at J, with 7 bases in the middle. Filled out from reference TRBV7-3 and TRBJ2-7, the complete variable domain reads GAGVSQTPSNKVTEKGKYVELRCDPISGHTALYWYRQSLGQGPEFLIYFQGTGAADDSGLPNDRFFAVRPEGSVSTLKIQRTERGDSAVYLCASSLTSRYEQYFGPGTRLTVT.

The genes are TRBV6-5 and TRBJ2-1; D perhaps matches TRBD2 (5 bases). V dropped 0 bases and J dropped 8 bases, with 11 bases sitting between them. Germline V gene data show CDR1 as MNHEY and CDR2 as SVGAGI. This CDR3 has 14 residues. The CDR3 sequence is CASSYSSRGYEQFF. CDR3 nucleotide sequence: TGTGCCAGCAGTTACTCATCCCGGGGTTATGAGCAGTTCTTC.

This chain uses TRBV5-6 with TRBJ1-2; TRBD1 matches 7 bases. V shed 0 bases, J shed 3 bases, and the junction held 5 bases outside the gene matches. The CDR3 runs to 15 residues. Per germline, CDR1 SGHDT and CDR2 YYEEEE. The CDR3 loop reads CASSLVRDRYYGYTF. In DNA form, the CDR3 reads TGTGCCAGCAGCTTGGTTCGGGACAGATACTATGGCTACACCTTC.

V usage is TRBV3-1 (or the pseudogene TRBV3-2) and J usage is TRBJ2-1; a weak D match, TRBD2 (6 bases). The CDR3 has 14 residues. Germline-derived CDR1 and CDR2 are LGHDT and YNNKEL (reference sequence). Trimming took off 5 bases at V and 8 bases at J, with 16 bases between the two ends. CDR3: CASSYPGLHDEQFF. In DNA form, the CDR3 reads TGTGCCAGCAGCTACCCGGGACTCCACGATGAGCAGTTCTTC.

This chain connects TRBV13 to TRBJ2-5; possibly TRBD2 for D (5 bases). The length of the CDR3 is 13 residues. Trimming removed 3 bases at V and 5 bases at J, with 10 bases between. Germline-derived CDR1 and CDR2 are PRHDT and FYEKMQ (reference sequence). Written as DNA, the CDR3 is TGTGCCAGCAGCTTCGGGGTCGGGGAGACCCAGTACTTC. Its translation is CASSFGVGETQYF.

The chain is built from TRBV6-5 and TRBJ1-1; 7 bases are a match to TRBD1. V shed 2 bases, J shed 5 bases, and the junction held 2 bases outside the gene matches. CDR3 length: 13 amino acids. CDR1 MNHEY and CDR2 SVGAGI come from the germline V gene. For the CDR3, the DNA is TGTGCCAGCAGTTACGCAGGGGGAACTGAAGCTTTCTTT. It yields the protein CASSYAGGTEAFF.

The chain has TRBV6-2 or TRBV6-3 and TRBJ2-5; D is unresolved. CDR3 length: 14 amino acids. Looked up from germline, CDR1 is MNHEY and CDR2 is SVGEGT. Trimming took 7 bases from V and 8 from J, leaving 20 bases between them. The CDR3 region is CASIYRQVVLTQYF. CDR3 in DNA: TGTGCCAGCATTTATAGGCAGGTTGTATTAACCCAGTACTTC.

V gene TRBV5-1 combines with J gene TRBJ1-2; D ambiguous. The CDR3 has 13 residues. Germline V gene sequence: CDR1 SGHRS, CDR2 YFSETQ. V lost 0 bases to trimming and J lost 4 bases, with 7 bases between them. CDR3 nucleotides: TGCGCCAGCAGCTTGGACAGCGGCTATGGCTACACCTTC. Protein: CASSLDSGYGYTF.

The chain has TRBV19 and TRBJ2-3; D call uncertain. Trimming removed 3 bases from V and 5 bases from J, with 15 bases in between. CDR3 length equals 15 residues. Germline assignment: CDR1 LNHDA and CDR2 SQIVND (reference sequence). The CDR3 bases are TGTGCCAGTAGTATCACGGTCCTTAATAGAGATACGCAGTATTTT. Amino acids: CASSITVLNRDTQYF.

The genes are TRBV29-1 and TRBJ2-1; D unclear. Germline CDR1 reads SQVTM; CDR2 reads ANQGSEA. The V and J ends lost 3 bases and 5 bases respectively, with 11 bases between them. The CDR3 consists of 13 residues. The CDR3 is CSVDGFRDNEQFF. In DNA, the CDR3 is TGCAGCGTTGATGGTTTTCGGGACAATGAGCAGTTCTTC.

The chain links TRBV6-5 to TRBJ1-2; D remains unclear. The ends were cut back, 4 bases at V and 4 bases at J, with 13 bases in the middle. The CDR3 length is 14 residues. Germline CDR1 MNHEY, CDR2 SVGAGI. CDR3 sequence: CASSSTRGGYGYTF. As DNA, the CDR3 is TGTGCCAGCAGTTCAACCCGGGGTGGCTATGGCTACACCTTC.

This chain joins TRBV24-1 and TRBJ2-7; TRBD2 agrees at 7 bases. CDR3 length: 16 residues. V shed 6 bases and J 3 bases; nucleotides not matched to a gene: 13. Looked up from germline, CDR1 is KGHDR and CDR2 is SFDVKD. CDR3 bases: TGTGCCACCAGTTCCGGTCTAGGCGGGGAGGGCTACGAGCAGTACTTC. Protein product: CATSSGLGGEGYEQYF.

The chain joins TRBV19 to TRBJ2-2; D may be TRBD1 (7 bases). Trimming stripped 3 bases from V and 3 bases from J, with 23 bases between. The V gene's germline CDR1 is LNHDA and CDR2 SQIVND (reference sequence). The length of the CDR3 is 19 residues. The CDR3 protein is CASSISRRAGQQYTGELFF. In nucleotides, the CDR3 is TGTGCCAGTAGTATTTCGAGGCGGGCGGGACAGCAATACACCGGGGAGCTGTTTTTT. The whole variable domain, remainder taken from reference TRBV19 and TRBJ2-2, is DGGITQSPKYLFRKEGQNVTLSCEQNLNHDAMYWYRQDPGQGLRLIYYSQIVNDFQKGDIAEGYSVSREKKESFPLTVTSAQKNPTAFYLCASSISRRAGQQYTGELFFGEGSRLTVL.

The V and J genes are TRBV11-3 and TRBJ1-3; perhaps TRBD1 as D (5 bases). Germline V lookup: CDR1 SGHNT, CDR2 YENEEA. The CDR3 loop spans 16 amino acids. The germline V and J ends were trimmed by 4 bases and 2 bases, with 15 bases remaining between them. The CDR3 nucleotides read TGTGCCAGCAGCTCGGGCGGCAGGGTCACTGGAAACACCATATATTTT. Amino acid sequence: CASSSGGRVTGNTIYF.

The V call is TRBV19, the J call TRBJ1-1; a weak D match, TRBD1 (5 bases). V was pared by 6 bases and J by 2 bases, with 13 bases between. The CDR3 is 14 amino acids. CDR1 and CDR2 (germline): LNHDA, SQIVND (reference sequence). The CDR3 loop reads CASRTAPDNTEAFF. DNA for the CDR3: TGTGCCAGTAGGACAGCTCCAGATAACACTGAAGCTTTCTTT. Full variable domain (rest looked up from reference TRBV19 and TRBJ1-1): DGGITQSPKYLFRKEGQNVTLSCEQNLNHDAMYWYRQDPGQGLRLIYYSQIVNDFQKGDIAEGYSVSREKKESFPLTVTSAQKNPTAFYLCASRTAPDNTEAFFGQGTRLTVV.

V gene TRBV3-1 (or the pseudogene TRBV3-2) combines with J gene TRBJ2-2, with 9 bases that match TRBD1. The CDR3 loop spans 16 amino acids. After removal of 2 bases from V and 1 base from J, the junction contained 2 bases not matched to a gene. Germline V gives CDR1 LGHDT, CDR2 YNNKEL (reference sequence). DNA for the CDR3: TGTGCCAGCAGCCAACGGACAGGGGTGAACACCGGGGAGCTGTTTTTT. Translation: CASSQRTGVNTGELFF.

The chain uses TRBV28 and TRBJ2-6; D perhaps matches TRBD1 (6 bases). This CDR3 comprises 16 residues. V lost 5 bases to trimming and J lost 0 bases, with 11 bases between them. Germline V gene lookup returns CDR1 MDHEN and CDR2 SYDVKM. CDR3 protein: CASSLPTGSGANVLTF. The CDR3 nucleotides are TGTGCCAGCAGTCTCCCGACAGGCTCTGGGGCCAACGTCCTGACTTTC. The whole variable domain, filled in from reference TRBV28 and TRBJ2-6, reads DVKVTQSSRYLVKRTGEKVFLECVQDMDHENMFWYRQDPGLGLRLIYFSYDVKMKEKGDIPEGYSVSREKKERFSLILESASTNQTSMYLCASSLPTGSGANVLTFGAGSRLTVL.

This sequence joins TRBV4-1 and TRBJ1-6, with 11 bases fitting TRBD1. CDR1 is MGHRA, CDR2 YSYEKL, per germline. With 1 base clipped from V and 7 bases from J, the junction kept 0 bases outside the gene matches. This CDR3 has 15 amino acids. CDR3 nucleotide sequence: TGCGCCAGCAGCCAAGGGGACAGGGGGAATTCACCCCTCCACTTT. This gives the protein CASSQGDRGNSPLHF.

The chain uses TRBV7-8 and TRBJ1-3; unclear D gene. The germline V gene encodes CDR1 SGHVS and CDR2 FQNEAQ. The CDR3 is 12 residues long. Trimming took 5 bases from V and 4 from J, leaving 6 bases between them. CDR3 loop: CASSEIGNTIYF. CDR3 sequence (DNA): TGTGCCAGCAGCGAGATCGGAAACACCATATATTTT.

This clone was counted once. For the CDR3, the DNA is TGTGCCAGCAGTTACTCGTCGGCCAGGGGCTATGGCTACACCTTC. It codes for CASSYSSARGYGYTF. V usage is TRBV6-5 and J usage is TRBJ1-2; a weak D match, TRBD1 (6 bases). The CDR3 contains 15 residues. The germline V and J ends were trimmed by 0 bases and 4 bases, with 12 bases remaining between them. Looked up from germline, CDR1 is MNHEY and CDR2 is SVGAGI.

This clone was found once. The CDR3 DNA is TGTGCCAGCAGCCTTGGACTGGGAGCCCCGGCTGAGCAGTTCTTC. It encodes CASSLGLGAPAEQFF. The rearrangement links TRBV11-2 to TRBJ2-1; the D gene is possibly TRBD2 (5 bases). Trimming took 5 bases from V and 9 from J, leaving 20 bases between them. The CDR3 is 15 amino acids. Germline-derived CDR1 and CDR2 are SGHAT and FQNNGV.

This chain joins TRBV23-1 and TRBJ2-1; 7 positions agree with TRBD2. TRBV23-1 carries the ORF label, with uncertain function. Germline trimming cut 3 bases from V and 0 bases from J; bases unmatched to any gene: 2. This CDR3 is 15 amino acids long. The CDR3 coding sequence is TGCGCCAGCAGTCAGGGGGGGAGCTCCTACAATGAGCAGTTCTTC. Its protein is CASSQGGSSYNEQFF.

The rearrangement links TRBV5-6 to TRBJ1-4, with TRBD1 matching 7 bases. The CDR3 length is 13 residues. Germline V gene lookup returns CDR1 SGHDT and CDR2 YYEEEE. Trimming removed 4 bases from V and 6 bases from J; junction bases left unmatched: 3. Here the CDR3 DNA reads TGTGCCAGCAGCCGAAGGGGGCATGAAAAACTGTTTTTT. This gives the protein CASSRRGHEKLFF.